Listed here are 20 T cell receptor beta chains from one sample, sequenced in a study of blood T cell repertoires in COVID-19. TCRdb's table, derived via immunoSEQ multiplex PCR, lists solely in-frame clones and lacks some. The profile shows 150,000 to 180,000 clones, under 95% of them singletons. The sequencing sample was made of peripheral blood. These receptors all stem from a man aged 45 to 65 with acute or convalescent COVID-19.

The V and J genes are TRBV5-6 and TRBJ2-3; TRBD2 matches 12 bases. With 1 base clipped from V and 4 bases from J, the junction kept 4 bases outside the gene matches. In germline, CDR1 is SGHDT, CDR2 YYEEEE. The CDR3 extends over 16 amino acids. In DNA, the CDR3 is TGTGCCAGCAGCTTGAAGACTAGCGGGAGTTCAGATACGCAGTATTTT. Translating gives CASSLKTSGSSDTQYF.

This clone was observed a few times. The V gene is TRBV30, the J gene TRBJ1-2; D ambiguous. The germline V gene encodes CDR1 GTSNPN and CDR2 SVGIG (reference sequence). The germline V and J ends were trimmed by 4 bases and 3 bases, with 12 bases remaining between them. The CDR3 totals 13 residues. The CDR3 bases are TGTGCCTGGACAGGCAGGCGATACTATGGCTACACCTTC. Its protein product is CAWTGRRYYGYTF.

The rearrangement uses TRBV28 and TRBJ2-1; D is unresolved. Trimming cost V 6 bases and J 9 bases, with 18 bases left between them. Germline-derived CDR1 and CDR2 are MDHEN and SYDVKM. This CDR3 is built from 14 residues. The CDR3 nucleotides are TGTGCCAGCAGAACGTCTACCCCAATCGGTGAGCAGTTCTTC. Translated: CASRTSTPIGEQFF. The entire variable domain, with the rest obtained from reference TRBV28 and TRBJ2-1, is as follows: DVKVTQSSRYLVKRTGEKVFLECVQDMDHENMFWYRQDPGLGLRLIYFSYDVKMKEKGDIPEGYSVSREKKERFSLILESASTNQTSMYLCASRTSTPIGEQFFGPGTRLTVL.

The chain carries TRBV18 and TRBJ2-6; 11 nucleotides agree with TRBD1. The CDR3 loop spans 19 amino acids. The germline CDR1 and CDR2 sequences are KGHSH and LQKENI. J was trimmed by 4 bases and V by 4 bases; bases with no gene match: 12. This CDR3 is CASSRPGGQGARGANVLTF. The CDR3 coding sequence is TGTGCCAGCTCACGGCCCGGCGGACAGGGGGCTCGAGGGGCCAACGTCCTGACTTTC.

This chain joins TRBV3-1 (or the pseudogene TRBV3-2) and TRBJ2-4, with 9 bases matching TRBD1. Germline V gene data show CDR1 as LGHDT and CDR2 as YNNKEL (reference sequence). The CDR3 consists of 16 residues. V shed 3 bases and J 6 bases; nucleotides not matched to a gene: 9. In DNA, the CDR3 is TGTGCCAGCAGCCACCCGGGGACAGGGCTGGGAAACATTCAGTACTTC. This encodes CASSHPGTGLGNIQYF.

This rearrangement joins TRBV5-1 to TRBJ1-2; perhaps TRBD1 as D (5 bases). Germline CDR1 reads SGHRS; CDR2 reads YFSETQ. The CDR3 has 16 amino acids. V was cut by 4 bases and J by 3 bases, with 19 bases left in between. In nucleotides, the CDR3 is TGCGCCAGCAGCCCATCCTCTCTGACAGATTACTATGGCTACACCTTC. This codes for CASSPSSLTDYYGYTF.

The chain carries TRBV6-1 and TRBJ2-5, with D possibly being TRBD2 (7 bases). Germline loops: CDR1 MNHNS, CDR2 SASEGT. The CDR3 consists of 15 residues. Trimming pared 1 base from V and 5 bases from J, leaving 14 bases between. CDR3 region: CASSEVGGAWETQYF. The CDR3 bases are TGTGCCAGCAGTGAAGTAGGGGGGGCGTGGGAGACCCAGTACTTC.

The genes are TRBV5-4 and TRBJ2-4; TRBD1 aligns across 11 bases. J lost 2 bases, V lost 2 bases, and 3 bases had no gene match. Germline CDR1 SGHNT, CDR2 YYREEE (reference sequence). The CDR3 contains 16 residues. CDR3 in amino acids: CASSLGQGASKNIQYF. The DNA of the CDR3 is TGTGCCAGCAGCTTAGGACAGGGGGCTTCCAAAAACATTCAGTACTTC.

A few counts support this clone. The gene calls are TRBV4-1 and TRBJ1-5, with a tentative D call TRBD1 (5 bases). Germline CDR1 and CDR2: MGHRA and YSYEKL. CDR3 length: 13 residues. The V end lost 1 base, the J end lost 16 bases, and 17 bases lay between the germline ends. Here the CDR3 reads CASSQGSGGVLHF. The CDR3, as DNA: TGCGCCAGCAGCCAAGGTTCCGGGGGGGTCCTACATTTT.

With respect to this clone: Other nucleotide sequences in the sample specify the same CDR3. CDR3 in DNA: TGTGCCAGCAGCGCAAAGGACAGGGAGGACACTGAAGCTTTCTTT. Translated: CASSAKDREDTEAFF. The rearrangement joins TRBV9 to TRBJ1-1; TRBD1 aligns across 8 bases. V shed 3 bases, J shed 3 bases, and the junction held 7 bases outside the gene matches. CDR3 size: 15 residues. CDR1 and CDR2 (germline): SGDLS, YYNGEE. The full variable domain, rest sourced from reference TRBV9 and TRBJ1-1, is DSGVTQTPKHLITATGQRVTLRCSPRSGDLSVYWYQQSLDQGLQFLIQYYNGEERAKGNILERFSAQQFPDLHSELNLSSLELGDSALYFCASSAKDREDTEAFFGQGTRLTVV.

The chain has TRBV20-1 and TRBJ2-3; D is undetermined. Germline V gene data show CDR1 as DFQATT and CDR2 as SNEGSKA (reference sequence). This CDR3 region has 11 residues. V lost 5 bases and J lost 4, with 7 bases in between. CDR3 nucleotide sequence: TGCAGTGCTCCCCCGGCAGATACGCAGTATTTT. Protein sequence: CSAPPADTQYF.

The V call is TRBV27, the J call TRBJ1-1, with D hard to call. Germline V CDR1 and CDR2: MNHEY, SMNVEV (reference sequence). Trimming stripped 6 bases from V and 0 bases from J, with 8 bases between. This CDR3 has 13 residues. The CDR3 DNA reads as TGTGCCAGCAGCGTACTTATGAACACTGAAGCTTTCTTT. Its protein product is CASSVLMNTEAFF.

DNA of the CDR3: TGTGCCAGCAGCGCCCCGGACTTGAACACCGGGGAGCTGTTTTTT. Residues: CASSAPDLNTGELFF. The chain is built from TRBV7-9 and TRBJ2-2, with D possibly matching TRBD2 (5 bases). V lost 5 bases to trimming and J lost 1 base, with 11 bases between them. The CDR3 is made up of 15 amino acids. Germline CDR1 is SEHNR and CDR2 is FQNEAQ (reference sequence). Full variable domain (rest looked up from reference TRBV7-9 and TRBJ2-2): DTGVSQNPRHKITKRGQNVTFRCDPISEHNRLYWYRQTLGQGPEFLTYFQNEAQLEKSRLLSDRFSAERPKGSFSTLEIQRTEQGDSAMYLCASSAPDLNTGELFFGEGSRLTVL.

The genes are TRBV7-6 and TRBJ1-6, with D perhaps matching TRBD1 (6 bases). Trimming pared 1 base from V and 4 bases from J, leaving 23 bases between. Per the germline V gene, CDR1 is SGHVS and CDR2 is FNYEAQ. The CDR3 spans 20 residues. In DNA, the CDR3 is TGTGCCAGCAGCTTAGATTTGAGTGGTTCAGGGGATCCTTATAATTCACCCCTCCACTTT. Its protein is CASSLDLSGSGDPYNSPLHF. Filled out from reference TRBV7-6 and TRBJ1-6, the complete variable domain reads GAGVSQSPRYKVTKRGQDVALRCDPISGHVSLYWYRQALGQGPEFLTYFNYEAQQDKSGLPNDRFSAERPEGSISTLTIQRTEQRDSAMYRCASSLDLSGSGDPYNSPLHFGNGTRLTVT.

The genes are TRBV19 and TRBJ2-3; no clear D. The germline V gene has CDR1 LNHDA and CDR2 SQIVND (reference sequence). The V end lost 4 bases, the J end lost 2 bases, and 7 bases lay between the germline ends. The CDR3 extends over 13 amino acids. The CDR3 region has the DNA TGTGCCAGTAGTAGGGCAGACACAGATACGCAGTATTTT. Protein sequence: CASSRADTDTQYF.

V gene TRBV9 combines with J gene TRBJ2-1, with 7 bases identical to TRBD1. This CDR3 region has 15 residues. The germline V gene has CDR1 SGDLS and CDR2 YYNGEE. The V gene end was trimmed by 3 bases and the J gene end by 5 bases; junction bases not matched to a gene: 8. The DNA for the CDR3 is TGTGCCAGCAGCGCGACAGGGATTGTCCACAATGAGCAGTTCTTC. Protein product: CASSATGIVHNEQFF.

The chain employs TRBV12-3 or TRBV12-4 and TRBJ2-5; D is possibly TRBD2 (6 bases). Trimming left V 3 bases short and J 3 bases short, with 8 bases between. CDR3 length equals 13 residues. This CDR3 is CASSFWEEETQYF. The CDR3 nucleotides read TGTGCCAGCAGTTTTTGGGAGGAAGAGACCCAGTACTTC.

The chain uses TRBV30 and TRBJ2-4; TRBD2 is a possible D gene (5 bases). V was clipped by 5 bases and J by 6 bases, with 11 bases between them. This CDR3 has 12 residues. Germline V gene data show CDR1 as GTSNPN and CDR2 as SVGIG (reference sequence). The CDR3 sequence is CAWGKGRNIQYF. CDR3 DNA sequence: TGTGCCTGGGGGAAAGGGAGAAACATTCAGTACTTC.

V is TRBV9 and J is TRBJ1-3; D remains unclear. Germline V gene data show CDR1 as SGDLS and CDR2 as YYNGEE. V lost 4 bases, J lost 0 bases, and 8 bases lay in between. The CDR3 contains 14 residues. CDR3 coding DNA: TGTGCCAGCAGCTCAACACACTCTGGAAACACCATATATTTT. Residues: CASSSTHSGNTIYF. Full variable domain (rest looked up from reference TRBV9 and TRBJ1-3): DSGVTQTPKHLITATGQRVTLRCSPRSGDLSVYWYQQSLDQGLQFLIQYYNGEERAKGNILERFSAQQFPDLHSELNLSSLELGDSALYFCASSSTHSGNTIYFGEGSWLTVV.

The chain recombines TRBV28 with TRBJ1-1; a possible D gene is TRBD1 (5 bases). Trimming cost V 3 bases and J 2 bases, with 13 bases left between them. Germline loops: CDR1 MDHEN, CDR2 SYDVKM. The CDR3 sequence is 15 residues long. CDR3 loop: CASSFLGGANTEAFF. The DNA for the CDR3 is TGTGCCAGCAGTTTCCTAGGTGGGGCTAACACTGAAGCTTTCTTT.